These T cell receptor beta chains were read from a single sample in a study of CD8 T cells in ankylosing spondylitis. TCRdb ran MiXCR on the 5' RACE reads and lists one entry per CDR3 protein. The repertoire holds approximately 240,000 distinct CDR3 sequences, with more than 9% as singletons. What was sequenced was blood, either unsorted or a sorted T cell fraction (not recorded which). The receptors originated from a male donor with ankylosing spondylitis or in good health (not recorded which). Both conserved end residues are part of each CDR3. The D gene is left open where the match is weak. Expanded clones get a size class; other rows say once, few or many, or leave the size out.

many TRBJ1-1 12 TRBV12-3/TRBV12-4 . TGTGCCAGCAGCTTGAGTGAGCCTGAAGCTTTCTTT CASSLSEPEAFF
many TRBJ2-1 14 TRBV27 TRBD1 TGTGCCAGCGCTACGGGACAGTCCTACAATGAGCAGTTCTTC CASATGQSYNEQFF
few TRBJ2-3 18 TRBV5-1 TRBD2 TGCGCCAGCAGCTCCGGGACTAGAGATAGTCGTAGGACAGATACGCAGTATTTT CASSSGTRDSRRTDTQYF
many TRBJ1-2 16 TRBV5-1 TRBD1 TGCGCCAGCAGCTATCTGACAGGGATGCTGGACTATGGCTACACCTTC CASSYLTGMLDYGYTF
few TRBJ2-6 15 TRBV12-3/TRBV12-4 . TGTGCCAGCAGGTTAACAGGTTCCGGGGCCAACGTCCTGACTTTC CASRLTGSGANVLTF
. TRBJ2-1 16 TRBV7-9 . TGTGCCAGCAGCGAAGAGCGGGCGGTTAGATACAATGAGCAGTTCTTC CASSEERAVRYNEQFF
many TRBJ1-6 12 TRBV10-1 TRBD1 TGCGCCAGCGGGACAGGGAATTCACCCCTCCACTTT CASGTGNSPLHF
many TRBJ2-5 12 TRBV14 . TGTGCCAGCAGCCGAGAACAAGAGACCCAGTACTTC CASSREQETQYF
many TRBJ2-5 14 TRBV29-1 TRBD1 TGCAGCGTTGAATCCCGGACAGGGAAAGAGACCCAGTACTTC CSVESRTGKETQYF
many TRBJ2-1 15 TRBV5-1 TRBD2 TGCGCCAGCAGCATCGGACTAGCGGGAGGGGAAGAGCAGTTCTTC CASSIGLAGGEEQFF
. TRBJ2-3 17 TRBV7-2 TRBD2 TGTGCCAGCAGCTTAGGGCTAGCGGGGGCCTTCACAGATACGCAGTATTTT CASSLGLAGAFTDTQYF
many TRBJ2-3 15 TRBV5-1 TRBD1 TGCGCCAGCAGCTTGGCCCCGGGACAGGGAGATACGCAGTATTTT CASSLAPGQGDTQYF
once TRBJ1-4 14 TRBV5-6 . TGTGCCAGCAGCTTGCTGGCAGGGCGAGAAAAACTGTTTTTT CASSLLAGREKLFF
many TRBJ2-5 19 TRBV12-3/TRBV12-4 TRBD2 TGTGCCAGCAGCCCATTCAGGGACACAGAAGGGACTAGCTTGGGGACCCAGTACTTC CASSPFRDTEGTSLGTQYF
many TRBJ2-7 15 TRBV10-3 . TGTGCCATCAGTGACCGAGGGAAGCCCCGTTACGAGCAGTACTTC CAISDRGKPRYEQYF
few TRBJ1-5 15 TRBV25-1 . TGTGCCAGCACCATTTTCGGGGGCGGCAATCAGCCCCAGCATTTT CASTIFGGGNQPQHF
many TRBJ2-1 15 TRBV11-2 . TGTGCCAGCAGCTCTGTCCCTGGCTCCTACAATGAGCAGTTCTTC CASSSVPGSYNEQFF
many TRBJ1-5 14 TRBV10-3 . TGTGCCATCAGTGACTCCAAACTCAATCAGCCCCAGCATTTT CAISDSKLNQPQHF
many TRBJ2-1 13 TRBV10-3 . TGTGCCATAAAGGAGGGGGGTAGGGAGAAGCAGTTCTTC CAIKEGGREKQFF
few TRBJ1-1 14 TRBV30 . TGTGCCTGGACCTTAGGTCCCCTACAGGAGGAAGCTTTCTTT CAWTLGPLQEEAFF
many TRBJ2-7 15 TRBV4-2 TRBD1 TGTGCCAGCAGCCAAGGGACAGGGGGCTCCTACGAGCAGTACTTC CASSQGTGGSYEQYF
. TRBJ2-4 17 TRBV11-3 TRBD1 TGTGCCAGCAGCCACCGCCGGGACAGATTAGCCAAAAACATTCAGTACTTC CASSHRRDRLAKNIQYF
many TRBJ2-7 16 TRBV5-1 . TGCGCCAGCAGCCTGACCGGCGCGGCAACGACCTACGAGCAGTACTTC CASSLTGAATTYEQYF
many TRBJ2-1 15 TRBV6-5 TRBD2 TGTGCCAGCAGGCTAAGCGGGGGGGAGTACAATGAGCAGTTCTTC CASRLSGGEYNEQFF
many TRBJ2-2 15 TRBV4-2 . TGTGCCAGCAGCCAAGACCGGAGCCACACCGGGGAGCTGTTTTTT CASSQDRSHTGELFF
many TRBJ2-5 13 TRBV3-1 . TGTGCCAGCAGCCAAAACGAGGGCGAGACCCAGTACTTC CASSQNEGETQYF
. TRBJ2-7 13 TRBV10-1 TRBD2 TGCGCCAGCAGTGAGTCGGGGAGGGTAGAGCAGTACTTC CASSESGRVEQYF
many TRBJ1-5 13 TRBV6-1 . TGTGCCAGCAGTGAGGCAGTTAGTCAGCCCCAGCATTTT CASSEAVSQPQHF
few TRBJ2-1 17 TRBV10-3 TRBD2 TGTGCCATCAGCGGGACTAGCGGGAGTGCTTACTCCAATGAGCAGTTCTTC CAISGTSGSAYSNEQFF
many TRBJ1-1 12 TRBV20-1 . TGCAGTATGACAGTTACTAACACTGAAGCTTTCTTT CSMTVTNTEAFF
many TRBJ1-6 13 TRBV3-1 . TGTGCCAGCAGCCTTAATAAGGGGAACCCCCTCCACTTT CASSLNKGNPLHF
many TRBJ1-1 13 TRBV12-3/TRBV12-4 . TGTGCCAGCAGTGCCGGGGGGGACACTGAAGCTTTCTTT CASSAGGDTEAFF
. TRBJ2-3 19 TRBV7-8 TRBD2 TGTGCCAGCAGCTCCGACGCCCAGTTACTAGCGGGGGATCTAGATACGCAGTATTTT CASSSDAQLLAGDLDTQYF